The 30 T cell receptor beta chains presented below share a single source sample, sequenced in a study of siplizumab effects on memory and regulatory T cells. Clones were sequenced by immunoSEQ multiplex PCR, and TCRdb holds only the in-frame ones, with some missing. The profile shows about 50,000 clones, over 90% of them singletons. The sample consisted of CD8+ T cells sorted from blood. These receptors originate from a human donor in good health.

The V and J genes are TRBV2 and TRBJ1-1, with D possibly being TRBD1 (5 bases). Germline loops: CDR1 SNHLY, CDR2 FYNNEI. CDR3 size: 15 residues. The V gene lost 5 bases and the J gene lost 1 base, with 14 bases spanning the gap. The CDR3 coding sequence is TGTGCCAGCAGTTTATCCAGGGTGAGGAACACTGAAGCTTTCTTT. This translates into CASSLSRVRNTEAFF.

This rearrangement joins TRBV27 to TRBJ1-6; TRBD1 matches at 7 bases. J gave up 10 bases and V 5 bases, and 11 bases lay outside the gene matches. Germline loops: CDR1 MNHEY, CDR2 SMNVEV (reference sequence). The CDR3 contains 15 residues. Here the CDR3 DNA reads TGTGCCAGCAGTCCATCTTCAGGGGGAGGATCACCCCTCCACTTT. Translating it yields CASSPSSGGGSPLHF.

The V gene is TRBV5-4, the J gene TRBJ2-7, with 7 positions matching TRBD2. Germline-derived CDR1 and CDR2 are SGHNT and YYREEE (reference sequence). Trimming at V came to 5 bases and at J to 6 bases, leaving 8 bases not matched to a gene. The CDR3 runs 13 residues. The CDR3 DNA reads TGTGCCAGCAGTCTGGGGGGGGTCAGCGAGCAGTACTTC. Encoded protein: CASSLGGVSEQYF.

The chain employs TRBV28 and TRBJ1-5; possibly TRBD1 for D (5 bases). This CDR3 contains 13 residues. CDR1 and CDR2 (germline): MDHEN, SYDVKM. V was clipped by 7 bases and J by 10 bases, with 17 bases between them. The DNA of the CDR3 is TGTGCCAGCACCGAGATCTCCGGGGCCCCCCAGCATTTT. It translates to CASTEISGAPQHF.

The chain uses TRBV7-9 and TRBJ1-1; D ambiguous. Germline lookup yields CDR1 SEHNR and CDR2 FQNEAQ (reference sequence). The CDR3 totals 12 residues. V was cut by 2 bases and J by 4 bases, with 5 bases left in between. In nucleotides, the CDR3 is TGTGCCAGCAGCTTACCCAGCACTGAAGCTTTCTTT. This gives the protein CASSLPSTEAFF.

The chain employs TRBV4-1 and TRBJ2-3; TRBD1 might be the D (6 bases). The V end was cut by 0 bases, the J end by 1 base, with 11 bases between. The CDR3 runs to 16 residues. Germline-derived CDR1 and CDR2 are MGHRA and YSYEKL. CDR3 loop: CASSQDTGLGTDTQYF. The CDR3 nucleotides read TGCGCCAGCAGCCAAGATACAGGGCTGGGCACAGATACGCAGTATTTT.

The chain carries TRBV4-1 and TRBJ2-7, with D possibly TRBD1 on 6 matching bases. This CDR3 comprises 15 residues. Trimming stripped 4 bases from V and 0 bases from J, with 13 bases between. The germline gives CDR1 MGHRA, CDR2 YSYEKL. CDR3 sequence: CASSRFIGGSYEQYF. Here the CDR3 DNA reads TGCGCCAGCAGCCGATTTATAGGGGGCTCCTACGAGCAGTACTTC.

The chain links TRBV27 to TRBJ2-1; 12 bases agree with TRBD2. With 4 bases clipped from V and 4 bases from J, the junction kept 5 bases outside the gene matches. CDR1 is MNHEY, CDR2 SMNVEV, per germline (reference sequence). The CDR3 covers 16 residues. The chain's CDR3 is CASSSRGLAGYNEQFF. The CDR3 region has the DNA TGTGCCAGCAGTTCGAGAGGACTAGCGGGATACAATGAGCAGTTCTTC.

This clone has a single count. J is TRBJ2-5 and V is TRBV9; D is uncertain. Germline V gene lookup returns CDR1 SGDLS and CDR2 YYNGEE. V lost 0 bases and J 6 bases, leaving 9 bases between the germline ends. The CDR3 runs 13 residues. CDR3 DNA: TGTGCCAGCAGCGTAGAAGTTTCTCAGACCCAGTACTTC. Translation gives CASSVEVSQTQYF.

The chain combines TRBV4-1 with TRBJ2-1; a possible D gene is TRBD2 (5 bases). The V gene lost 1 base and the J gene lost 5 bases, with 9 bases spanning the gap. Per germline, CDR1 MGHRA and CDR2 YSYEKL. The CDR3 is 14 residues long. The CDR3 protein is CASSQVGEHNEQFF. CDR3 DNA: TGCGCCAGCAGCCAAGTGGGAGAGCACAATGAGCAGTTCTTC.

CDR3 sequence (DNA): TGTGCCAGCAGCTTAGCCCCATCCGAAGATACGCAGTATTTT. It encodes CASSLAPSEDTQYF. The V gene is TRBV7-9, the J gene TRBJ2-3; no reliable D call. Germline CDR1 SEHNR, CDR2 FQNEAQ (reference sequence). The CDR3 extends over 14 amino acids. Trimming cost V 0 bases and J 5 bases, with 9 bases left between them.

The gene calls are TRBV19 and TRBJ1-3; D perhaps matches TRBD1 (5 bases). Trimming shortened V by 6 bases and J by 8 bases, and 20 bases separated the two germline ends. The CDR3 is 15 amino acids. Germline CDR1 and CDR2: LNHDA and SQIVND (reference sequence). DNA of the CDR3: TGTGCCAGTAGCCAAGGGACGCCCCCCGGGGACACCATATATTTT. Translating gives CASSQGTPPGDTIYF.

This clone was recorded a few times. The chain recombines TRBV27 with TRBJ1-1; D not certain. Germline lookup yields CDR1 MNHEY and CDR2 SMNVEV (reference sequence). The germline V and J ends were trimmed by 6 bases and 1 base, with 15 bases remaining between them. This CDR3 spans 15 amino acids. Written as DNA, the CDR3 is TGTGCCAGCAGGCCGTACTGGCTGTCGAACACTGAAGCTTTCTTT. This gives the protein CASRPYWLSNTEAFF.

V gene TRBV29-1 combines with J gene TRBJ2-1; 10 bases map to TRBD2. The CDR3 totals 13 residues. Trimming at V came to 2 bases and at J to 15 bases, leaving 10 bases not matched to a gene. Germline assignment: CDR1 SQVTM and CDR2 ANQGSEA. The CDR3 is CSVEFASGRGPFF. The CDR3 coding sequence is TGCAGCGTTGAATTCGCTAGCGGGAGAGGGCCGTTCTTC.

The chain has TRBV4-1 and TRBJ1-6, with D maybe TRBD1 (5 bases). The ends were cut back, 0 bases at V and 9 bases at J, with 12 bases in the middle. The CDR3 length is 15 residues. CDR1 and CDR2 from the germline V gene are MGHRA and YSYEKL. The CDR3 bases are TGCGCCAGCAGCCAAGAGCCCATGGGGGGTTCACCCCTCCACTTT. This codes for CASSQEPMGGSPLHF.

This clone was observed a few times. The chain recombines TRBV7-3 with TRBJ2-7; the D gene is possibly TRBD2 (7 bases). Germline V gene lookup returns CDR1 SGHTA and CDR2 FQGTGA. The CDR3 length is 12 residues. The germline V and J ends were trimmed by 4 bases and 6 bases, with 10 bases remaining between them. The CDR3 loop reads CASSSGGREQYF. For the CDR3, the DNA is TGTGCCAGCAGCTCCGGGGGGCGCGAGCAGTACTTC.

The gene calls are TRBV4-1 and TRBJ2-3; D is unresolved. From germline, CDR1 is MGHRA and CDR2 YSYEKL. Trimming removed 0 bases from V and 6 bases from J, with 10 bases in between. The CDR3 contains 14 residues. As DNA, the CDR3 is TGCGCCAGCAGCCAAGATGGTCCTCTTGATACGCAGTATTTT. It yields the protein CASSQDGPLDTQYF.

The rearrangement joins TRBV7-9 to TRBJ2-5; D not certain. CDR3 length equals 16 residues. Trimming removed 1 base at V and 3 bases at J, with 15 bases between. Germline V CDR1 and CDR2: SEHNR, FQNEAQ (reference sequence). The CDR3 nucleotides read TGTGCCAGCAGCTTAGTCAACCCTTGGGGTGAAGAGACCCAGTACTTC. The encoded protein is CASSLVNPWGEETQYF.

The rearrangement joins TRBV5-1 to TRBJ2-7; 10 positions match TRBD2. This CDR3 is 15 amino acids long. J was trimmed by 3 bases and V by 1 base; bases with no gene match: 4. CDR1 is SGHRS and CDR2 is YFSETQ in the germline V gene. The CDR3 sequence is CASSLYGTSDYEQYF. CDR3 DNA sequence: TGCGCCAGCAGCTTGTACGGGACTAGCGACTACGAGCAGTACTTC.

CDR3 sequence (DNA): TGTGCCAGCTCATGGGGGAGCGGTGAGCAGTTCTTC. Encoded protein: CASSWGSGEQFF. The V call is TRBV28, the J call TRBJ2-1, with D perhaps being TRBD1 or TRBD2 (5 bases each). Between the trimmed V and J ends, which lost 8 bases and 9 bases, there was a span of 14 bases. The CDR3 loop spans 12 amino acids. Germline lookup yields CDR1 MDHEN and CDR2 SYDVKM. Looking up the rest from reference TRBV28 and TRBJ2-1 gives the full variable domain: DVKVTQSSRYLVKRTGEKVFLECVQDMDHENMFWYRQDPGLGLRLIYFSYDVKMKEKGDIPEGYSVSREKKERFSLILESASTNQTSMYLCASSWGSGEQFFGPGTRLTVL.

The chain links TRBV28 to TRBJ2-3; D uncertain. Trimming shortened V by 6 bases and J by 0 bases, and 13 bases separated the two germline ends. Germline values: CDR1 MDHEN, CDR2 SYDVKM. This CDR3 contains 15 residues. The CDR3 coding sequence is TGTGCCAGCAGCCAATCGATAATAAGCACAGATACGCAGTATTTT. Encoded protein: CASSQSIISTDTQYF.

V gene TRBV5-1 combines with J gene TRBJ1-1; maybe TRBD1 (6 bases). This CDR3 is built from 14 residues. Germline V gives CDR1 SGHRS, CDR2 YFSETQ. V lost 0 bases and J 4 bases, leaving 10 bases between the germline ends. The CDR3 loop reads CASSLEGGLTEAFF. CDR3 coding DNA: TGCGCCAGCAGCTTGGAGGGGGGTCTCACTGAAGCTTTCTTT.

The chain combines TRBV4-1 with TRBJ1-2; D unresolved. The CDR3 is made up of 13 amino acids. V lost 2 bases and J 1 base, leaving 5 bases between the germline ends. The germline gives CDR1 MGHRA, CDR2 YSYEKL. CDR3 amino acids: CASSQSDNYGYTF. CDR3 sequence (DNA): TGCGCCAGCAGCCAATCTGATAACTATGGCTACACCTTC.

As regards this clone: At one end, the junction sequence differs from germline, possibly due to a read error. J is TRBJ1-1 and V is TRBV11-2; the match to TRBD1 covers 7 bases. The CDR3 totals 11 residues. Germline V CDR1 and CDR2: SGHAT, FQNNGV. Written as DNA, the CDR3 is TGTGCCAGCAGCTTAGTGGGACAGTTAAGCTTT. Translating it yields CASSLVGQLSF.

The rearrangement uses TRBV4-1 and TRBJ2-7, with 10 positions matching TRBD2. Germline V CDR1 and CDR2: MGHRA, YSYEKL. The J segment lost 0 bases and the V segment lost 5 bases, leaving 1 base of the junction unmatched. This CDR3 contains 14 residues. The CDR3 bases are TGCGCCAGCAGCGCTAGCGGGAGCTCCTACGAGCAGTACTTC. As protein: CASSASGSSYEQYF.

CDR3: CSVDFRGGYGYTF. CDR3 coding DNA: TGCAGCGTTGACTTCCGTGGGGGGTATGGCTACACCTTC. The genes are TRBV29-1 and TRBJ1-2; tentatively, D is TRBD1 (5 bases). V lost 3 bases and J 5 bases, leaving 13 bases between the germline ends. From germline, CDR1 is SQVTM and CDR2 ANQGSEA. The CDR3 contains 13 residues.

V is TRBV4-1 and J is TRBJ2-7, with 9 positions matching TRBD2. The CDR3 runs 15 residues. J lost 4 bases, V lost 4 bases, and 8 bases had no gene match. CDR1 and CDR2 from the germline V gene are MGHRA and YSYEKL. This chain's CDR3 is CASSLRLAAPYEQYF. CDR3 sequence (DNA): TGCGCCAGCAGCCTTCGACTAGCGGCACCATACGAGCAGTACTTC.

The rearrangement joins TRBV9 to TRBJ2-7, with 9 bases matching TRBD2. The ends lost 0 bases at V and 5 bases at J; junction bases unmatched: 6. From germline, CDR1 is SGDLS and CDR2 YYNGEE. This CDR3 region has 15 residues. Here the CDR3 reads CASSVAGSGSDEQYF. CDR3 coding DNA: TGTGCCAGCAGCGTAGCTGGTAGCGGGAGTGACGAGCAGTACTTC.

The chain carries TRBV19 and TRBJ2-7; D is ambiguous. Germline V gene lookup returns CDR1 LNHDA and CDR2 SQIVND (reference sequence). Trimming stripped 1 base from V and 2 bases from J, with 12 bases between. CDR3 length equals 15 residues. The CDR3 DNA follows: TGTGCCAGTAGTATAGCGGGTTATCCGGCCTACGAGCAGTACTTC. This sequence encodes CASSIAGYPAYEQYF.

The rearrangement uses TRBV6-5 and TRBJ1-5; weak D call: TRBD1 (5 bases). Per the germline V gene, CDR1 is MNHEY and CDR2 is SVGAGI. With 6 bases removed from V and 6 bases from J, the gap between germline ends came to 12 bases. This CDR3 has 13 amino acids. The CDR3 DNA is TGTGCCAGCAGCCTATGGGGGACTCAGCCCCAGCATTTT. Encoded protein: CASSLWGTQPQHF.